This T cell receptor beta chain comes out of a study of cytomegalovirus exposure and HLA in healthy donors. CDR1 and CDR2 (germline): MNHEY, SVGAGI. The V gene lost 4 bases and the J gene lost 5 bases, with 9 bases spanning the gap. This CDR3 spans 14 amino acids. Primers included in the PCR were 60 Vbeta and 13 Jbeta primers. Using immunoSEQ multiplex PCR, the repertoire was profiled, and TCRdb retains in-frame clones only, with some absent. The sample has 170,000 or so clones, around 83% seen once. The chain links TRBV6-5 to TRBJ1-6; TRBD1 is a possible D gene (5 bases). The clonotype was recovered from a man over 45 in good health and CMV-seronegative. The sequencing sample was made of PBMCs. CDR3: CASSFGGNNSPLHF. Here the CDR3 DNA reads TGTGCCAGCAGTTTCGGGGGAAATAATTCACCCCTCCACTTT.